This T cell receptor beta chain is from a study of cytomegalovirus exposure and HLA in healthy donors. Overall study: Prior work identified roughly 120 million unique TCR beta sequences in 150 million to 200 million T cells.

The CDR3 runs 13 residues. CDR1 SGHAT and CDR2 FQNNGV come from the germline V gene. V shed 4 bases, J shed 13 bases, and the junction held 9 bases outside the gene matches. Unrecorded immune exposures were likely, despite nominal health at sampling. In the PCR, 60 Vbeta and 13 Jbeta primers were used. Profiling relied on immunoSEQ multiplex PCR, and the TCRdb table lists in-frame clones only, not all of them. There are tens of thousands of clones in the sample; about 71% occur only once, and 8% to 10% lies in the top ten. Sequencing was done on a sample of PBMCs. This chain connects TRBV11-2 to TRBJ2-3, with 9 bases identical to TRBD2. The receptor was derived from a man aged 55-75 years in good health and CMV-seronegative. CDR3 sequence: CASSSLLAGEEYF. The CDR3 DNA reads TGTGCCAGCAGCTCGCTACTAGCGGGCGAGGAGTATTTT.